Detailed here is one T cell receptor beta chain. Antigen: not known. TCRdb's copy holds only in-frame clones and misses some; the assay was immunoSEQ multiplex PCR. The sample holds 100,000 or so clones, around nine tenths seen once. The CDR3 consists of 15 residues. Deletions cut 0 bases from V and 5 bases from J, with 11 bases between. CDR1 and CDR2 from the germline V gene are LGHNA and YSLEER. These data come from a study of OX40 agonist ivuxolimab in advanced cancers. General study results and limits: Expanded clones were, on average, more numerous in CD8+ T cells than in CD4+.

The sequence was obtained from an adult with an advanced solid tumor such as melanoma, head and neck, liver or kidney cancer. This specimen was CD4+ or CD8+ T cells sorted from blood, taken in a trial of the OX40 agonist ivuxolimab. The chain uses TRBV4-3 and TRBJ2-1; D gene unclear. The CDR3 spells CASSQDYRPDNEQFF. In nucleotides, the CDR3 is TGCGCCAGCAGCCAAGATTACCGACCCGACAATGAGCAGTTCTTC.